This TCR beta chain was recovered during a study of shared clonotypes between healthy human individuals. Study-level points and caveats: Among non-shared clonotypes, generation probabilities were lower than among those shared by all four donors.

Study donors comprised healthy, HIV-negative adults devoid of recent acute infection or vaccination. Every donor, a Caucasian adult, lived in Nashville, Tennessee. Splitting the CD4+ cells yielded a CD45RA+ naive subset and a CD45RA-negative memory subset. Some clones are missing from TCRdb's copy, which holds only in-frame ones; the method was immunoSEQ multiplex PCR. The data contain approximately 1,500,000 clones, roughly 96% of them singletons. The CDR3 consists of 12 residues. V shed 2 bases and J shed 1 base, with 4 bases lying between them. The germline V gene has CDR1 SQVTM and CDR2 ANQGSEA. Worth noting for this clone: Its antigen is unidentified. Other DNA sequences in the same sample also yield this CDR3.

The sequence was obtained from a man aged 25-45 years in good health. Sequences were obtained from naive CD4+ T cells sorted from blood. The subset: CD45RA+ positively selected. The chain recombines TRBV29-1 with TRBJ2-3; D call uncertain. The CDR3 DNA follows: TGCAGCGTTGAAAGCGGCACAGATACGCAGTATTTT. Protein: CSVESGTDTQYF.